This T cell receptor beta chain was captured by sequencing in a study of shared clonotypes between healthy human individuals. Study at large: Researchers drew samples from a couple of women and three men aged 18 to 49. Study results and caveats: What limited the represented genetic and exposure-history diversity was the small number of donors. It was only blood that was sampled, and tissue repertoires likely differ.

DNA at around 200 ng, around 30,000 T cell genomes, went into sorted-subset replicate PCRs. Using immunoSEQ multiplex PCR, the repertoire was profiled, and TCRdb retains in-frame clones only, with some absent. The sample has about 1.1 million clones, 75% to 85% seen once; the top ten hold under 0.8%. About this clone: Antigen unknown.

The V gene lost 0 bases and the J gene lost 1 base, with 15 bases spanning the gap. The length of the CDR3 is 16 residues. CDR1 is GTSNPN, CDR2 SVGIG, per germline (reference sequence). This sequence originates from a man younger than 35 in good health. Some clones in this sample may be carry-over from other donors' samples. The rearrangement links TRBV30 to TRBJ1-1; D might be TRBD1 (5 bases). The sequenced sample consisted of memory CD4+ T cells from PBMCs. The sample's subset: CD45RA-negative fraction. The CDR3 region is CAWSVDSGRRNTEAFF. The CDR3 nucleotides read TGTGCCTGGAGTGTCGACAGCGGTAGAAGGAACACTGAAGCTTTCTTT. The entire variable domain, with the rest obtained from reference TRBV30 and TRBJ1-1, is as follows: SQTIHQWPATLVQPVGSPLSLECTVEGTSNPNLYWYRQAAGRGLQLLFYSVGIGQISSEVPQNLSASRPQDRQFILSSKKLLLSDSGFYLCAWSVDSGRRNTEAFFGQGTRLTVV.